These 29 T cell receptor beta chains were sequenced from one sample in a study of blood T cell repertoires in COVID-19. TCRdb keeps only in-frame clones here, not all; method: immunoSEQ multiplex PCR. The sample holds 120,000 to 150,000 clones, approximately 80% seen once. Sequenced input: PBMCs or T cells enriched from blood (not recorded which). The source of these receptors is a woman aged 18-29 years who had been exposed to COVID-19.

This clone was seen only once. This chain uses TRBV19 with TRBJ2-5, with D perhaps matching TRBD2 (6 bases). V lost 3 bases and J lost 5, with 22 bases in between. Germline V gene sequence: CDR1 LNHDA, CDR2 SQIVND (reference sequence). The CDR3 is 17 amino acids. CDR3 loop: CASSIGGLSGWEETQYF. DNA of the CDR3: TGTGCCAGTAGTATTGGGGGTTTAAGCGGGTGGGAGGAGACCCAGTACTTC.

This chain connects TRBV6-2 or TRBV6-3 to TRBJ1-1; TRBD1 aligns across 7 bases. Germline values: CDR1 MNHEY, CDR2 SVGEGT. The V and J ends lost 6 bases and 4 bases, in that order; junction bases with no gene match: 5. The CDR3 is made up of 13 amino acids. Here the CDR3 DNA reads TGTGCCAGCAGCCACTGGGACAGCACTGAAGCTTTCTTT. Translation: CASSHWDSTEAFF.

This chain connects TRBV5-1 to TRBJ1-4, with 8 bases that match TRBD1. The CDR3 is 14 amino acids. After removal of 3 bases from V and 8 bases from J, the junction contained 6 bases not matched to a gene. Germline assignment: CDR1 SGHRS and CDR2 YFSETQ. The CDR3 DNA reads TGCGCCAGCAGCTCTGGACAGGGAGAGGAAAAACTGTTTTTT. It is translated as CASSSGQGEEKLFF.

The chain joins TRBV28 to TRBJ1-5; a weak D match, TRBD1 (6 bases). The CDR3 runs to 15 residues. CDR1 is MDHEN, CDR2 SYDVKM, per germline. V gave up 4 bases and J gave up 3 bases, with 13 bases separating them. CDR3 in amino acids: CASSSPGANNQPQHF. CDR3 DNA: TGTGCCAGCAGTTCCCCAGGGGCGAACAATCAGCCCCAGCATTTT.

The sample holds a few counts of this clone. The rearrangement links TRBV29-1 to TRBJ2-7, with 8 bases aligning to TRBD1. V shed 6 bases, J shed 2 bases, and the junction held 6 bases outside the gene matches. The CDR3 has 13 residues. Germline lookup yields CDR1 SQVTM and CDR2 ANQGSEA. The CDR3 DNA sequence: TGCAGCGTCTCTGGGGACAGGCCCTACGAGCAGTACTTC. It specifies CSVSGDRPYEQYF.

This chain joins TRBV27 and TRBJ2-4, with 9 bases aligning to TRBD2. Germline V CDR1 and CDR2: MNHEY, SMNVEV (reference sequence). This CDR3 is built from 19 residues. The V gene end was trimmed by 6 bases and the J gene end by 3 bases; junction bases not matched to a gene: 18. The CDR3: CASRGPGGRASALKNIQYF. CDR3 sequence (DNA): TGTGCCAGCAGGGGACCGGGCGGGAGGGCCTCGGCCCTCAAAAACATTCAGTACTTC.

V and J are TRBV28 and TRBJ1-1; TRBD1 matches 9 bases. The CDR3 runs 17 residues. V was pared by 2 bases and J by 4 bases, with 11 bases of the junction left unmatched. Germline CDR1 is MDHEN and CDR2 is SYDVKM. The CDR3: CASSLTSTNRGPTEAFF. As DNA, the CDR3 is TGTGCCAGCAGTTTAACCTCCACGAACAGGGGGCCCACTGAAGCTTTCTTT.

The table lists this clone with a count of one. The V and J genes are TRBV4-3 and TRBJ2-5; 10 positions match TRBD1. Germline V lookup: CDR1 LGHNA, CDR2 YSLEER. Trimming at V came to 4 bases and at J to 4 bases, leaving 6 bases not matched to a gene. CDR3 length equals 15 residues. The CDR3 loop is CASSPGTGVLETQYF. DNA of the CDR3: TGCGCCAGCAGCCCCGGGACAGGGGTCCTAGAGACCCAGTACTTC.

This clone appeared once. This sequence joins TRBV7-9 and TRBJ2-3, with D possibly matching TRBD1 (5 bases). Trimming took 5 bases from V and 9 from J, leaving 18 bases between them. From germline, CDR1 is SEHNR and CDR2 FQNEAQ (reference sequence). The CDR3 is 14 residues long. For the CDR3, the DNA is TGTGCCAGCAGCACAACACCAGGGATTTGGACGCAGTATTTT. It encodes CASSTTPGIWTQYF. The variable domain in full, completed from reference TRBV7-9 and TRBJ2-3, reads DTGVSQNPRHKITKRGQNVTFRCDPISEHNRLYWYRQTLGQGPEFLTYFQNEAQLEKSRLLSDRFSAERPKGSFSTLEIQRTEQGDSAMYLCASSTTPGIWTQYFGPGTRLTVL.

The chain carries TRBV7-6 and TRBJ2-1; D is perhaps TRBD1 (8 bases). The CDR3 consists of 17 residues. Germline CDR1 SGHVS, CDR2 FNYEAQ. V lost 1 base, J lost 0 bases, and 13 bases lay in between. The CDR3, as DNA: TGTGCCAGCAGCTTAGGAACAGGGGGGGACTCCTACAATGAGCAGTTCTTC. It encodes CASSLGTGGDSYNEQFF.

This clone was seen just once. The CDR3 sequence: CASSFRPGQPLTGNTIYF. For the CDR3, the DNA is TGTGCCAGCAGCTTCAGGCCGGGACAGCCTTTGACTGGAAACACCATATATTTT. The chain is built from TRBV11-2 and TRBJ1-3, with 7 positions matching TRBD1. The CDR3 totals 18 residues. Germline V gene lookup returns CDR1 SGHAT and CDR2 FQNNGV. V lost 3 bases, J lost 2 bases, and 13 bases stayed unmatched.

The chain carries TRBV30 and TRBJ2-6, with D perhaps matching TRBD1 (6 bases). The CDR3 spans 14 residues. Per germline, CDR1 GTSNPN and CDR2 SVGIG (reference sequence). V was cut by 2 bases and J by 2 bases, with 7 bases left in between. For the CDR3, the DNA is TGTGCCTGGAGTTCAGGGGCTGGGGCCAACGTCCTGACTTTC. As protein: CAWSSGAGANVLTF.

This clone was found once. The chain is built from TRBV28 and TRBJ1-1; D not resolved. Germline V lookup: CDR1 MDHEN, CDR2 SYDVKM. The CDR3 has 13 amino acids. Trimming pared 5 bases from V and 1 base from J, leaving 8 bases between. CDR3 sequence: CASSLVSNTEAFF. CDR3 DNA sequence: TGTGCCAGCAGTCTAGTGTCGAACACTGAAGCTTTCTTT.

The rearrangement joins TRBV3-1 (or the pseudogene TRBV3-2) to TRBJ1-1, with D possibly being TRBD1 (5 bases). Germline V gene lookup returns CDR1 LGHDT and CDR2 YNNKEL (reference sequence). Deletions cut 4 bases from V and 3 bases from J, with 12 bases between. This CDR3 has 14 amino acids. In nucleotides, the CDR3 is TGTGCCAGCAGCCCTCGGGGGGGAGACACTGAAGCTTTCTTT. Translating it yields CASSPRGGDTEAFF.

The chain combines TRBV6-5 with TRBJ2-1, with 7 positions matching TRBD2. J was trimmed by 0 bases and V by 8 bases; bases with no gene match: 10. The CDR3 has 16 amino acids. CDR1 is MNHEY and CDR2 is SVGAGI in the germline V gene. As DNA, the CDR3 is TGTGCCAGCCGTTCTGGCGGGAGAAACTCCTACAATGAGCAGTTCTTC. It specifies CASRSGGRNSYNEQFF.

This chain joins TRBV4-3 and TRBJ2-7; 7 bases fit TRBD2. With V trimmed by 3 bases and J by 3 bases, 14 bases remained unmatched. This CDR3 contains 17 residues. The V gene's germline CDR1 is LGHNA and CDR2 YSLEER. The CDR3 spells CASSQEPSVIAGYEQYF. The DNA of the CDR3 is TGCGCCAGCAGCCAGGAACCTTCTGTAATAGCGGGCTACGAGCAGTACTTC.

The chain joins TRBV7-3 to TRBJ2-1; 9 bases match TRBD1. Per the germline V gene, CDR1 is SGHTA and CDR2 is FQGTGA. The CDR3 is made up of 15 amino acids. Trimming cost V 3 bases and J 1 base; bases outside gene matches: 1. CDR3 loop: CASSLGQGSYNEQFF. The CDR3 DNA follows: TGTGCCAGCAGCTTGGGACAGGGTTCCTACAATGAGCAGTTCTTC.

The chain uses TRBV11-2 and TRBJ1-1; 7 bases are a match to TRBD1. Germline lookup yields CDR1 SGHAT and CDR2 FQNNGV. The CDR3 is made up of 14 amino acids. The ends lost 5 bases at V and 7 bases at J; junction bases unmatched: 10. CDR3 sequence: CASSPTGDGDEAFF. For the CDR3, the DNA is TGTGCCAGCAGCCCCACAGGGGATGGAGATGAAGCTTTCTTT.

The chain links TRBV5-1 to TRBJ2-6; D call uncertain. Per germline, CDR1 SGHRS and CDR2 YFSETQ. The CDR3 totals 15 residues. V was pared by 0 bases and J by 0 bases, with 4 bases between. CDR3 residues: CASSLDFSGANVLTF. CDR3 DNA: TGCGCCAGCAGCTTGGACTTCTCTGGGGCCAACGTCCTGACTTTC.

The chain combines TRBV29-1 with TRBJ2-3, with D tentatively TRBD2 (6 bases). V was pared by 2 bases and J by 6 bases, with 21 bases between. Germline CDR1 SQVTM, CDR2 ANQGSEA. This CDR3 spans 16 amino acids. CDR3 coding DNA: TGCAGCGTTGAACTCTTAGCGGAATTGGCACAGGATACGCAGTATTTT. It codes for CSVELLAELAQDTQYF.

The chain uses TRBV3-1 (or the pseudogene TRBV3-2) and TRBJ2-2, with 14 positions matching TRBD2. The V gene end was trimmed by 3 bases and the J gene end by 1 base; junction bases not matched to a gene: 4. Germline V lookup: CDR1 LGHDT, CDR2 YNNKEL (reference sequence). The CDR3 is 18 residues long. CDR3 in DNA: TGTGCCAGCAGCCACCCCGGACTAGCGGGAGGGAACACCGGGGAGCTGTTTTTT. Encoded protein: CASSHPGLAGGNTGELFF.

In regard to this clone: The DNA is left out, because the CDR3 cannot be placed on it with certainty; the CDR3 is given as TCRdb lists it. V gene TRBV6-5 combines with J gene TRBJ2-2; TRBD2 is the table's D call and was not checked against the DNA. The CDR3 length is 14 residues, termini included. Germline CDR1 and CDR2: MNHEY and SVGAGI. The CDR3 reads CASSTSGGTGELFF.

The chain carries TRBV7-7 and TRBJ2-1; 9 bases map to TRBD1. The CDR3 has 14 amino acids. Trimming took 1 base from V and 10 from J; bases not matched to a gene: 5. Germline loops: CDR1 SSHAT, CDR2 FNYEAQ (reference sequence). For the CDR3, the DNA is TGTGCCAGCAGCTTAGGGACAGGGGATCAAGAGCAGTTCTTC. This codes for CASSLGTGDQEQFF.

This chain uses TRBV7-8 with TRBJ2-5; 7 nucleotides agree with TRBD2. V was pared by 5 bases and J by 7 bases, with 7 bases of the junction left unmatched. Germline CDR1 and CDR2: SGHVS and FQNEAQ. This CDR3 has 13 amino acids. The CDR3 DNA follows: TGTGCCAGCAGCCCCCGGGAGGATGGGACCCAGTACTTC. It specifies CASSPREDGTQYF. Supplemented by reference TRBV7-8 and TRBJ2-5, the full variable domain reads GAGVSQSPRYKVAKRGQDVALRCDPISGHVSLFWYQQALGQGPEFLTYFQNEAQLDKSGLPSDRFFAERPEGSVSTLKIQRTQQEDSAVYLCASSPREDGTQYFGPGTRLLVL.

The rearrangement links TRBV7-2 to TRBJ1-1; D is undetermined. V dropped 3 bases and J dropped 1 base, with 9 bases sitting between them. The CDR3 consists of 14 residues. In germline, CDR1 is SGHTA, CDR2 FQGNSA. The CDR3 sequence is CASSFARTNTEAFF. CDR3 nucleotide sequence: TGTGCCAGCAGCTTCGCCAGAACGAACACTGAAGCTTTCTTT.

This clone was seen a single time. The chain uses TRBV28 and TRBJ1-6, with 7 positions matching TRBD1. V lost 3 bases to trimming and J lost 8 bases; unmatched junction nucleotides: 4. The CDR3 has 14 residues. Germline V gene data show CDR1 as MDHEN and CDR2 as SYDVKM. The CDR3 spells CASSLRGLYSPLHF. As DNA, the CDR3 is TGTGCCAGCAGTTTGAGGGGGCTTTATTCACCCCTCCACTTT.

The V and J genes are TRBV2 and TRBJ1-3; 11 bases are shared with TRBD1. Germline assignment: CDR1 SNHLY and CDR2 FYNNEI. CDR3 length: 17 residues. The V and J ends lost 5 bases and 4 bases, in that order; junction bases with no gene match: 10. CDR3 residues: CASSRYSDRGRGNTIYF. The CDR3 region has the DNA TGTGCCAGCAGTCGTTATTCGGACAGGGGGCGAGGAAACACCATATATTTT.

CDR3 nucleotides: TGTGCCAGCAGCGAGGCCGGGACAGCTATCCGTGGACTGTTTTTT. It encodes CASSEAGTAIRGLFF. The chain combines TRBV7-9 with TRBJ1-4; 7 bases map to TRBD1. This CDR3 spans 15 amino acids. Looked up from germline, CDR1 is SEHNR and CDR2 is FQNEAQ (reference sequence). Trimming removed 5 bases from V and 13 bases from J; junction bases left unmatched: 16.

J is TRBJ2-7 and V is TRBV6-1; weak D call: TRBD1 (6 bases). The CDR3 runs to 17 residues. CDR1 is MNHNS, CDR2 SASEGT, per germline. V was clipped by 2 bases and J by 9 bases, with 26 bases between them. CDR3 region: CASSEKLATGGVDGQYF. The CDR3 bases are TGTGCCAGCAGTGAAAAACTGGCGACAGGTGGGGTAGATGGGCAGTACTTC.